Listed below are T cell receptor beta chains from one sample, sequenced in a study of cytotoxic CD8 clonotypes in ibrutinib-treated CLL. Libraries were prepared by immunoSEQ multiplex PCR; TCRdb keeps only in-frame clonotypes and omits some of them. In the table there are about 160,000 clones, around 84% of which are singletons. Sequenced here: PBMCs, sampled after 12 months of ibrutinib treatment. These receptors came from a human donor with chronic lymphocytic leukemia. CDR3s include the opening cysteine and the closing phenylalanine or tryptophan. A D gene is named only where the DNA matches it firmly. A row's size may be missing; if present it is once, few, many or a size class.

V gene,J gene,D gene,CDR3 length,clone size,CDR3 protein,CDR3 DNA
TRBV7-2,TRBJ1-5,NA,16,few,CASSLNPTEINQPQHF,TGTGCCAGCAGCCTCAACCCTACAGAAATCAATCAGCCCCAGCATTTT
TRBV7-2,TRBJ1-4,NA,14,few,CASSLRRTNEKLFF,TGTGCCAGCAGCTTAAGAAGAACTAATGAAAAACTGTTTTTT
TRBV7-2,TRBJ2-5,TRBD1,16,NA,CASSFRPGTGRQTQYF,TGTGCCAGCAGCTTCCGCCCTGGGACAGGGAGGCAGACCCAGTACTTC
TRBV7-3,TRBJ2-1,TRBD2,16,NA,CASSLLPGLGYNEQFF,TGTGCCAGCAGCTTACTCCCGGGACTAGGGTACAATGAGCAGTTCTTC
TRBV6-6,TRBJ2-7,NA,15,NA,CASSILGSASGEQYF,TGTGCCAGCAGCATACTGGGTAGCGCTTCTGGGGAGCAGTACTTC
TRBV10-2,TRBJ2-1,NA,16,NA,CASAFPRGRWDNEQFF,TGCGCCAGCGCGTTCCCGAGAGGCCGTTGGGACAATGAGCAGTTCTTC
TRBV27,TRBJ1-5,NA,13,NA,CASGSNGAQPQHF,TGTGCCAGCGGTTCGAATGGGGCGCAGCCCCAGCATTTT
TRBV4-2,TRBJ1-2,NA,17,medium-sized,CASSQDPRQENNYGYTF,TGTGCCAGCAGCCAAGATCCAAGGCAGGAGAATAACTATGGCTACACCTTC
TRBV5-1,TRBJ2-3,NA,14,NA,CASAIEGTADTQYF,TGCGCCAGCGCAATCGAAGGCACGGCAGATACGCAGTATTTT
TRBV19,TRBJ2-1,NA,17,many,CASSPFTGTYTYNEQFF,TGTGCCAGTAGCCCTTTCACCGGGACTTATACCTACAATGAGCAGTTCTTC
TRBV18,TRBJ2-5,TRBD1,13,NA,CASSPKQGKTQYF,TGTGCCAGCTCACCTAAACAGGGGAAGACCCAGTACTTC
TRBV7-3,TRBJ2-3,TRBD2,15,NA,CASSSRTRFQDTQYF,TGTGCCAGCAGCTCCCGGACTAGGTTCCAAGATACGCAGTATTTT
TRBV6-5,TRBJ2-5,NA,15,NA,CASSYADGSQETQYF,TGTGCCAGCAGTTACGCCGACGGAAGCCAAGAGACCCAGTACTTC
TRBV9,TRBJ2-1,NA,12,NA,CASSVGRYEQFF,TGTGCCAGCAGCGTAGGAAGGTATGAGCAGTTCTTC
TRBV28,TRBJ2-1,TRBD1,14,NA,CASSLTGGKNEQFF,TGTGCCAGCAGTTTGACAGGGGGTAAGAATGAGCAGTTCTTC
TRBV19,TRBJ2-7,NA,14,NA,CASSLGGSSYEQYF,TGTGCCAGTAGTTTGGGGGGCAGCTCCTACGAGCAGTACTTC
TRBV4-1,TRBJ1-4,NA,15,NA,CASSQVVGGREKLFF,TGCGCCAGCAGCCAAGTGGTCGGGGGGCGCGAAAAACTGTTTTTT
TRBV27,TRBJ2-3,TRBD2,15,NA,CASSLSRSGSGTQYF,TGTGCCAGCAGTTTATCGAGGAGCGGGAGTGGTACGCAGTATTTT
TRBV5-1,TRBJ2-7,TRBD2,15,NA,CASSTTGTSGYEQYF,TGCGCCAGCAGCACCACCGGGACTAGTGGTTACGAGCAGTACTTC
TRBV28,TRBJ1-3,NA,14,NA,CASTTLGSGNTIYF,TGTGCCAGCACCACCTTAGGCTCTGGAAACACCATATATTTT
TRBV7-8,TRBJ1-5,TRBD1,15,NA,CASTLGTGRNQPQHF,TGTGCCAGCACCCTTGGGACAGGCCGCAATCAGCCCCAGCATTTT
TRBV28,TRBJ2-1,TRBD2,16,NA,CASTQNAAGLRNKQFF,TGTGCCAGCACGCAAAATGCAGCGGGACTACGAAATAAGCAGTTCTTC
TRBV28,TRBJ2-3,TRBD2,16,NA,CASSFRARLAGDTQYF,TGTGCCAGTAGTTTCAGGGCGAGGCTAGCGGGAGATACGCAGTATTTT
TRBV7-9,TRBJ2-2,TRBD2,16,NA,CASSLSASGSTGELFF,TGTGCCAGCAGCTTAAGTGCTAGCGGGAGTACCGGGGAGCTGTTTTTT